A single T cell receptor (beta chain) is shown here with its context. Its target is not known. The source of the sample is a study of T-cell reconstitution after alpha-beta-depleted transplantation in children. Whole-study findings and limits: One year after transplant, T-cell counts and diversity came mostly from newly produced T cells. After transplant, at about two months, alpha-beta T cells were reportedly derived from several hundred expanded graft clones. Several patients had high TCRbeta diversity at day 60; it came from surviving recipient T cells and thymic progenitors.

Preparation of the TCRbeta library was carried out with unique molecular identifiers. TCRdb independently ran MiXCR on the PCR reads; one entry per CDR3 protein. Of about 340,000 distinct CDR3 sequences listed, roughly 17% are singletons. Trimming stripped 0 bases from V and 4 bases from J, with 16 bases between. The germline V gene encodes CDR1 LGHNA and CDR2 YSLEER. This CDR3 contains 17 residues. The V call is TRBV4-3, the J call TRBJ2-1; no reliable D call. The sequence came from a male patient between 2 and 10 years old who had a stem cell transplant for acute lymphoblastic leukemia, so the T cells may come from the graft donor. The source was PBMCs, mostly from graft donor cells, collected 360 days after TCRalphabeta/CD19-depleted stem cell transplant. CDR3 coding DNA: TGCGCCAGCAGCCAAGAATTGCTATCTGGTCCATACAATGAGCAGTTCTTC. Translating gives CASSQELLSGPYNEQFF.